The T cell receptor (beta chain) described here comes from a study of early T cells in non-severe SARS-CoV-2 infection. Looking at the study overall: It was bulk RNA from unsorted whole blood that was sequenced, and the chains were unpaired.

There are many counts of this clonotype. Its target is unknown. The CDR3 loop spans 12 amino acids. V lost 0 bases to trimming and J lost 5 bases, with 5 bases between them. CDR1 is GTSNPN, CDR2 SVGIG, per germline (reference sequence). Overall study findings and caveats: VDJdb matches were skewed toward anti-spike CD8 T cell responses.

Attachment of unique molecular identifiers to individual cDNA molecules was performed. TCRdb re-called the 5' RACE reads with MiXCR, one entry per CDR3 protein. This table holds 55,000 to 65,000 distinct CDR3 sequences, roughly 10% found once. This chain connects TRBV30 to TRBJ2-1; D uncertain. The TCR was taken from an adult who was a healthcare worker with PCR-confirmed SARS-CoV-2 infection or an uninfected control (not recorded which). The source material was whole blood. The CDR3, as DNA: TGTGCCTGGAGTGTATCTAACAATGAGCAGTTCTTC. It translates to CAWSVSNNEQFF.